This T cell receptor beta chain was obtained from a study of post-analysis software for immune sequencing data. Across the study: Relapsing-remitting, secondary progressive and progressive-relapsing forms made up the multiple sclerosis disease courses.

Tagging with unique molecular identifiers was a feature of the TCR beta cDNA libraries. Around 500,000 cDNA molecules were obtained per 1 to 10 million input T cells. In TCRdb, the PCR reads were re-called with MiXCR into one record per CDR3 protein. The sample has hundreds of thousands of distinct CDR3 sequences; 45% are singletons. Whole-study results and caveats: Patients showed TRBV5-6, TRBV5-1 and TRBV20-1 among five TRBV segments more frequent than in controls. Samples prepared in the same batch strongly co-clustered by F measure. A significant reduction in normalized Chao1 diversity was observed in multiple sclerosis patients versus controls.

Trimming left V 1 base short and J 9 bases short, with 22 bases between. Germline V gene sequence: CDR1 DFQATT, CDR2 SNEGSKA (reference sequence). The CDR3 is 16 residues long. In its sample, this clonotype was seen a few times. Its antigen remains unknown. This sequence originates from a girl aged 10 to 17 with multiple sclerosis. What was sequenced was blood. The V call is TRBV20-1, the J call TRBJ1-5, with D perhaps matching TRBD1 (6 bases). The CDR3 DNA is TGCAGTGCTAGAGTAGGGGGGCAGGGCCTAGGGCGGCCCCAGCATTTT. Encoded protein: CSARVGGQGLGRPQHF.